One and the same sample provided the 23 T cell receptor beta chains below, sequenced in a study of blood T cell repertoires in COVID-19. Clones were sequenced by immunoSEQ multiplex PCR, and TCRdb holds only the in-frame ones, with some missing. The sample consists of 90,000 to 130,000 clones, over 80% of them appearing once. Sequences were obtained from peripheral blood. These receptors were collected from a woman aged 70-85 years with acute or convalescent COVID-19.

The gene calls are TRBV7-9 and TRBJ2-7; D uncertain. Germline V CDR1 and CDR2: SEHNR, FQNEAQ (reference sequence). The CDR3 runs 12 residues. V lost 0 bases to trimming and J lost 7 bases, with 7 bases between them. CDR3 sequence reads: CASSLAFGEQYF. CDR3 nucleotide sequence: TGTGCCAGCAGCTTAGCCTTCGGGGAGCAGTACTTC.

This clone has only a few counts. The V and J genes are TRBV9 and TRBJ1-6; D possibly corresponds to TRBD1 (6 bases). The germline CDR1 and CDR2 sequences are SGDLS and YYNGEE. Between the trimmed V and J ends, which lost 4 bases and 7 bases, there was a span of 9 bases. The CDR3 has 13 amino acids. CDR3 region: CASSSTGNSPLHF. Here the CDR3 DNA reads TGTGCCAGCAGCTCCACAGGGAATTCACCCCTCCACTTT.

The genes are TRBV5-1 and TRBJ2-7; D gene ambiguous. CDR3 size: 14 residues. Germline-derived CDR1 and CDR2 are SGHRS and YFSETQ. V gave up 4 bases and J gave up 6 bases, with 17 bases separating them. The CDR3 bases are TGCGCCAGCAGCAACGGAGTAGGCAGTCTCGAGCAGTACTTC. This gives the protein CASSNGVGSLEQYF.

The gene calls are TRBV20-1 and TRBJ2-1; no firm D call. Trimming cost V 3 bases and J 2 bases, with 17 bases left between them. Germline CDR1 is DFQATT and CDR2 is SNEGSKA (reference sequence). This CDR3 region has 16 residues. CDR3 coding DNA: TGCAGTGCTAGTGACCAGGCGACCCGCGCCTACAATGAGCAGTTCTTC. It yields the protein CSASDQATRAYNEQFF.

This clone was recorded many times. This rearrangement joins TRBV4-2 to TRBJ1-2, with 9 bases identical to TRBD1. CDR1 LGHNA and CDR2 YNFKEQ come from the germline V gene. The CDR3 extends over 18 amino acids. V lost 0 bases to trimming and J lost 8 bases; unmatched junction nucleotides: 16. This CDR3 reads CASSQDIFASTGGRGYTF. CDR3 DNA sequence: TGTGCCAGCAGCCAAGATATTTTTGCGAGTACAGGGGGCCGGGGCTACACCTTC.

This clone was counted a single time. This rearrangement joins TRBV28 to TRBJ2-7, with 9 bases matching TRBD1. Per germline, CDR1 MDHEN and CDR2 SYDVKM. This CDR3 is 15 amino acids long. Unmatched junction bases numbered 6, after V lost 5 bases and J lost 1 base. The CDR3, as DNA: TGTGCCAGCAGTCCCCCGGGACAGGGTTCCTACGAGCAGTACTTC. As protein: CASSPPGQGSYEQYF.

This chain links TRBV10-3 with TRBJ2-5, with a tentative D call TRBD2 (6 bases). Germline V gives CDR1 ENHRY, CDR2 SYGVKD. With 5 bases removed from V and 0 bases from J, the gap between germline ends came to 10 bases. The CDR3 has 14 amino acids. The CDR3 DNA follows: TGTGCCATCAGTACCGGGACTTACCAAGAGACCCAGTACTTC. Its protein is CAISTGTYQETQYF.

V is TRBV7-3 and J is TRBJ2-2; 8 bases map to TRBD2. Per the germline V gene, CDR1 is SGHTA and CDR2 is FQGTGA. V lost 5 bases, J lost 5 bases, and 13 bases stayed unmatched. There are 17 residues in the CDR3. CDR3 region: CASSPDPLAALTGELFF. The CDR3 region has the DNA TGTGCCAGCAGCCCCGACCCACTAGCGGCATTAACCGGGGAGCTGTTTTTT.

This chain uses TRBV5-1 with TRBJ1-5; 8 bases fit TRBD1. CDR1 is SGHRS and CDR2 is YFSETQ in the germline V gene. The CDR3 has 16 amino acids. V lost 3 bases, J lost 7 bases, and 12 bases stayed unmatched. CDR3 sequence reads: CASSYQTGQGHQPQHF. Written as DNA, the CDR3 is TGCGCCAGCAGCTACCAAACCGGACAGGGTCACCAGCCCCAGCATTTT.

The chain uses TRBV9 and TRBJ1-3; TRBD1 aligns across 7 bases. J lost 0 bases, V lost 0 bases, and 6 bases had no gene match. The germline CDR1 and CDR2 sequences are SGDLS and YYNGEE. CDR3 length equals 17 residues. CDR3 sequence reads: CASSVGLGGVSGNTIYF. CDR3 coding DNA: TGTGCCAGCAGCGTAGGGTTAGGGGGCGTCTCTGGAAACACCATATATTTT.

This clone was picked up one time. The CDR3 region has the DNA TGTGCCAGCAGTGGGGACAGGGGTAGGGAGACCCAGTACTTC. Protein product: CASSGDRGRETQYF. The chain employs TRBV2 and TRBJ2-5; 10 bases match TRBD1. CDR3 size: 14 residues. The trim removed 4 bases at V and 5 bases at J, leaving 4 bases unmatched. Germline V gene lookup returns CDR1 SNHLY and CDR2 FYNNEI.

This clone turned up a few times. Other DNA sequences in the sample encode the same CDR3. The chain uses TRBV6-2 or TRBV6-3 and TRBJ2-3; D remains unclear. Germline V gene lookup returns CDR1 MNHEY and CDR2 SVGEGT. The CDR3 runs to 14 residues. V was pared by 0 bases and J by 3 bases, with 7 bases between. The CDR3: CASSYSTRTDTQYF. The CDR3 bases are TGTGCCAGCAGTTACTCGACGAGGACAGATACGCAGTATTTT.

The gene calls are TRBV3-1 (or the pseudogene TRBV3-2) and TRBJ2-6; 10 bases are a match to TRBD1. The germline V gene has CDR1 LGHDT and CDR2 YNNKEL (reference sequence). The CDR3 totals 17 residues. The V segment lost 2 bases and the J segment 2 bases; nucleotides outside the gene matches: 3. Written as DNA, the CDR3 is TGTGCCAGCAGCCAAATGACAGGGGGCACTGGGGCCAACGTCCTGACTTTC. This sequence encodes CASSQMTGGTGANVLTF.

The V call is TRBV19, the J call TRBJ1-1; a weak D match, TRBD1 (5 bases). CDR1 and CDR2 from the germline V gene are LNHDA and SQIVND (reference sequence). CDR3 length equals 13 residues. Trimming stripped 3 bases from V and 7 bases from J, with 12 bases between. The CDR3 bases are TGTGCCAGTAGTATGAGTGGTCAGGGTGAAGCTTTCTTT. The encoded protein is CASSMSGQGEAFF.

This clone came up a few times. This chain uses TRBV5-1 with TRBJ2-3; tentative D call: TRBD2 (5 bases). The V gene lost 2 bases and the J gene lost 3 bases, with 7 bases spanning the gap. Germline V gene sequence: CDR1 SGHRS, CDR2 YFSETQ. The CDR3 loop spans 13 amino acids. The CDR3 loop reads CASSFLATDTQYF. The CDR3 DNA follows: TGCGCCAGCAGCTTTCTAGCAACAGATACGCAGTATTTT.

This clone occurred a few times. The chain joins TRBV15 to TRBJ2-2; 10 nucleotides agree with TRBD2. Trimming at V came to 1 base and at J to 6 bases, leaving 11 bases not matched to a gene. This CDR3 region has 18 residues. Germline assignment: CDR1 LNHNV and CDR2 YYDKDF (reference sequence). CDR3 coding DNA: TGTGCCACCAGCAGAGGTCGACTAGCGGGCACCTCGGCCGGGGAGCTGTTTTTT. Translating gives CATSRGRLAGTSAGELFF.

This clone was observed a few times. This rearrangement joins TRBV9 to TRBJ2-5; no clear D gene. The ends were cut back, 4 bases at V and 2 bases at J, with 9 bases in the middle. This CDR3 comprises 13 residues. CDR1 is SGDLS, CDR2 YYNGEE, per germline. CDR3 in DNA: TGTGCCAGCAGCTCACTGTCACAAGAGACCCAGTACTTC. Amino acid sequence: CASSSLSQETQYF.

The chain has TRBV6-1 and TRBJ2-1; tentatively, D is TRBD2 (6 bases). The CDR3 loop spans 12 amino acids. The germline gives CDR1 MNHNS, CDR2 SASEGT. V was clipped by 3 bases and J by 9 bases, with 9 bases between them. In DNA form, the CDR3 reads TGTGCCAGCAGTGACAGGAGGGGTGAGCAGTTCTTC. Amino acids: CASSDRRGEQFF.

CDR3 sequence: CASSQDGQGSYGYTF. CDR3 DNA: TGCGCCAGCAGCCAAGACGGGCAGGGGTCCTATGGCTACACCTTC. The chain has TRBV4-3 and TRBJ1-2; D possibly corresponds to TRBD1 (6 bases). Germline values: CDR1 LGHNA, CDR2 YSLEER. Trimming removed 0 bases at V and 4 bases at J, with 12 bases between. This CDR3 has 15 residues.

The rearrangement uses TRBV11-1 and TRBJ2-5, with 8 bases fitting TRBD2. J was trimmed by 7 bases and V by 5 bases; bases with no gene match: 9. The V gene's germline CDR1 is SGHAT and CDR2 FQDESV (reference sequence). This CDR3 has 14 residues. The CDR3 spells CASSLGLGGGTQYF. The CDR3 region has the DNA TGTGCCAGCAGCCTGGGACTAGGGGGGGGGACCCAGTACTTC.

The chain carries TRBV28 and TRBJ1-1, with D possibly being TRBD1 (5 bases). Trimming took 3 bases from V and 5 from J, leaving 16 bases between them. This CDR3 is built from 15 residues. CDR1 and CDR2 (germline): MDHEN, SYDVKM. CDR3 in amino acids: CASSLGGAGRTEAFF. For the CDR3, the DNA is TGTGCCAGCAGTTTGGGGGGTGCGGGGAGGACTGAAGCTTTCTTT.

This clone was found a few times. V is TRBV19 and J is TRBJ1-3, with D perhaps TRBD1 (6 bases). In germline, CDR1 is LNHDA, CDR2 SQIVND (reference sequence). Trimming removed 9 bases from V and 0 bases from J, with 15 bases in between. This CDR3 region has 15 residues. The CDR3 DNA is TGTGCCAGCAACGGACAGAGACTCTCTGGAAACACCATATATTTT. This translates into CASNGQRLSGNTIYF.

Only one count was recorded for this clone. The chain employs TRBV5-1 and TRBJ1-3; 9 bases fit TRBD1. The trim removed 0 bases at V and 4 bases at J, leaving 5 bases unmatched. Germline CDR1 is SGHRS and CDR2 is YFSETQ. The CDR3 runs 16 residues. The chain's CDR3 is CASSLAGTGSGNTIYF. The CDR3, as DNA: TGCGCCAGCAGCTTGGCGGGGACAGGGTCCGGAAACACCATATATTTT.